This TCR beta chain emerged from a study of blood T cell repertoires in COVID-19. In the study overall: COVID-19 samples, acute and convalescent, were from the United States, Italy and Spain. T cells, B-cell-depleted T cells, or PBMCs provided the cDNA or gDNA that served as material.

With V trimmed by 3 bases and J by 3 bases, 9 bases remained unmatched. The CDR3 is 16 amino acids. Germline values: CDR1 SGHDT, CDR2 YYEEEE. In the authors' methods: By means of reference gene primer amplification, nucleated cell counts were estimated. The table came from immunoSEQ multiplex PCR; TCRdb's copy has only in-frame clones and leaves some out. V, J and clone size derive from that table, while D and trimming were established from the DNA sequence. The sample comprises 180,000 or so clones, 80% to 85% of which are singletons, and less than 3% rests with the top ten. This clone was seen more than once but under ten times.

The sequenced sample consisted of peripheral blood. This clonotype originated in a human donor with acute or convalescent COVID-19. The donor label of this sample is uncertain. The rearrangement links TRBV5-6 to TRBJ2-7, with 10 bases identical to TRBD2. Here the CDR3 DNA reads TGTGCCAGCAGCTCTTGGACTAGCGGAGCCATCTACGAGCAGTACTTC. It encodes CASSSWTSGAIYEQYF.